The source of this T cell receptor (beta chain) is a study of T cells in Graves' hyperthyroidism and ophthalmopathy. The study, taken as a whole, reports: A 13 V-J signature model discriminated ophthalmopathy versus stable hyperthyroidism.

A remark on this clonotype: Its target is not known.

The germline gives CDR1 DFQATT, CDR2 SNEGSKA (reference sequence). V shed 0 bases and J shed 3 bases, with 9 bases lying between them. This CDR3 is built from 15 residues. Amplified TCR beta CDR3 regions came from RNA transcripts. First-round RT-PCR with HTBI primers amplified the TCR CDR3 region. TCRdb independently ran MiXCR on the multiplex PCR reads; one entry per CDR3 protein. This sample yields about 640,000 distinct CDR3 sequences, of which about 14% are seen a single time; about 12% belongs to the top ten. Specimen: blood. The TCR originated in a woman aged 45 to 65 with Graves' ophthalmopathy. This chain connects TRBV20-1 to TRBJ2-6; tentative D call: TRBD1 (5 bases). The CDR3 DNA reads TGCAGTGCTAGAGATGCCAGGGATGGGGCCAACGTCCTGACTTTC. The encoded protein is CSARDARDGANVLTF.